This TCR beta chain was observed in a study of shared clonotypes between healthy human individuals. Clones were read by immunoSEQ multiplex PCR, and TCRdb kept only the in-frame ones, dropping some. The sample has more than 1.2 million clones; less than 99% are singletons. The receptor was derived from a man aged 30 to 45 in good health. Sequenced: naive CD4+ T cells sorted from blood. Sample subset: CD45RA+ positively selected.

The CDR3 is CASSLDGTSEQFF. CDR3 coding DNA: TGCGCCAGCAGCTTGGACGGGACTAGTGAGCAGTTCTTC. The rearrangement links TRBV5-1 to TRBJ2-1; 8 bases fit TRBD2. Germline V gene sequence: CDR1 SGHRS, CDR2 YFSETQ. CDR3 length: 13 amino acids. V lost 0 bases to trimming and J lost 9 bases; unmatched junction nucleotides: 2. The full variable domain, in which reference TRBV5-1 and TRBJ2-1 provide the parts outside the CDR3, is KAGVTQTPRYLIKTRGQQVTLSCSPISGHRSVSWYQQTPGQGLQFLFEYFSETQRNKGNFPGRFSGRQFSNSRSEMNVSTLELGDSALYLCASSLDGTSEQFFGPGTRLTVL.